This T cell receptor (beta chain) appears in the sequencing data of a study of blood T cell repertoires in COVID-19 (dated by TCRdb to about 2020). General notes on the study: Samples from collaborators originated in the United States, Italy and Spain and spanned both the acute and convalescent phases of COVID-19. The material from the prospective study consisted of cDNA or gDNA derived from T cells, B-cell-depleted T cells, or PBMCs. The dataset comprised deeply sampled blood TCRbeta repertoires from subjects exposed to, actively infected with, or recovered from COVID-19. A freely available public database, intended as a resource for researchers studying the immune response to SARS-CoV-2, is where the repertoires were released. Samples were obtained from the ongoing ImmuneRACE study (first 160 participants) and from some 1,200 subjects provided by 6 global collaborators. A de-identified subject ID, COVID-19 status, age in years and sex were almost always included in the sample metadata. Where available, HLA class I and class II types were taken from metadata supplied by the sample provider and were not determined by assay-based typing.

On this clone: The clone's antigen remains unknown. No base quality information exists; no much larger clone differs at one position.

Study-level results and caveats: How much clinical and demographic metadata was included differed by source and by participant, and the metadata was provided uncurated.

Whole blood was collected in K2EDTA tubes by collaborating institutions according to the institutions' own protocols. For TCRbeta analysis, collaborators shipped samples as frozen whole blood, isolated PBMCs, or DNA extracted from either of those sample types. The immunoSEQ Assay, a bias-controlled multiplex PCR, was used to amplify TCRbeta CDR3 regions from genomic DNA. On the authors' methods: The number of nucleated cells in each sample was estimated by amplification of reference gene primers within the assay. Sequence reads were collapsed and filtered to measure the absolute abundance of every unique TCRbeta CDR3 rearrangement. Productive Simpson clonality was computed per sample as the square root of Simpson's diversity index over productive rearrangements. TCRdb obtained this table from immuneACCESS and retained in-frame rearrangements with V and J assigned. These tables miss some clones; where compared with another copy, unresolved V genes account for less than half of the shortfall, and the remainder is unexplained. The V and J calls and clone size come from that table; D and trimming were worked out from the DNA. Counted in this sample were roughly 120,000 clones; around 90% of them appeared once. The ten largest clones capture less than 4% of the sample.

CDR1 MDHEN and CDR2 SYDVKM were looked up in the germline V gene. Measured from the cysteine to the phenylalanine, the CDR3 is 17 residues long. Only the CDR3 DNA stays, 51 bases, in frame from base 1. The V and J ends are trimmed by 5 bases and 2 bases, leaving 19 bases between them. The sequence came from a woman between 45 and 65 years old with acute or convalescent COVID-19. Rearrangement joined TRBV28 to TRBJ1-5, with the D gene call left open. The sequencing sample was made of peripheral blood. The nucleotides read TGTGCCAGCAGTACCTCCCGGGAAGGGTACGGCAATCAGCCCCAGCATTTT. This yields the protein CASSTSREGYGNQPQHF.